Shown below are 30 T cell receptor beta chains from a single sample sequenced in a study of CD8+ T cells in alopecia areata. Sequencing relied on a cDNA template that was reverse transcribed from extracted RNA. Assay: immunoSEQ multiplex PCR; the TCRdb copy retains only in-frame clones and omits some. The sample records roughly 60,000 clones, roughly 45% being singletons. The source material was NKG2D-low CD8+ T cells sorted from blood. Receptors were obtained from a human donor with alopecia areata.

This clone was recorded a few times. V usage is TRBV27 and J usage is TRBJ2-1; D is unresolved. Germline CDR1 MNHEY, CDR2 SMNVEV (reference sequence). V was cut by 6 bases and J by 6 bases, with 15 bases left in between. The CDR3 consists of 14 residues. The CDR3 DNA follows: TGTGCCAGCAGCCTATATTTTGGGATCAATGAGCAGTTCTTC. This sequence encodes CASSLYFGINEQFF.

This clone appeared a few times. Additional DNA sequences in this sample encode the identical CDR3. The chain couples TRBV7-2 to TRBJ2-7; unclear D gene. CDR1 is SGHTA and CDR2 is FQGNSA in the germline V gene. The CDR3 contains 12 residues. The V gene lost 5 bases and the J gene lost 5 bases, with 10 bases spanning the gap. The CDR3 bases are TGTGCCAGCAGCCCAAGGTCCCACGAGCAGTACTTC. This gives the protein CASSPRSHEQYF. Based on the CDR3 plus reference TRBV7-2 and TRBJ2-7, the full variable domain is GAGVSQSPSNKVTEKGKDVELRCDPISGHTALYWYRQSLGQGLEFLIYFQGNSAPDKSGLPSDRFSAERTGGSVSTLTIQRTQQEDSAVYLCASSPRSHEQYFGPGTRLTVT.

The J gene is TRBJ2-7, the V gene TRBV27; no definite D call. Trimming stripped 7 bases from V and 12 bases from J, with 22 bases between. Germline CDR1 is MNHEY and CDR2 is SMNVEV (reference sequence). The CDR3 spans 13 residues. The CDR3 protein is CASKMPGQWSMYF. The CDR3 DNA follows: TGTGCCAGCAAAATGCCGGGCCAATGGAGCATGTACTTC.

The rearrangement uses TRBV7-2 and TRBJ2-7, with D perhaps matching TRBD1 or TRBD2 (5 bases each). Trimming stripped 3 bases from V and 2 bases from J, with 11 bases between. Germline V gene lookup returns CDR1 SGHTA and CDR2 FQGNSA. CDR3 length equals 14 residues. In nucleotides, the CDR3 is TGTGCCAGCAGCTTCGGGACCCCTACCTACGAGCAGTACTTC. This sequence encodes CASSFGTPTYEQYF.

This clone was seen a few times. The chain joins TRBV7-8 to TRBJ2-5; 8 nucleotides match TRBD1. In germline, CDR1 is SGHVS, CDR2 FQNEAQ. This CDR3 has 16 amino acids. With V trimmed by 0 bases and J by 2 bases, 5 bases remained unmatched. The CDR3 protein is CASSLASRGLQETQYF. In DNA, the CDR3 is TGTGCCAGCAGCTTAGCCTCCAGGGGGCTACAAGAGACCCAGTACTTC.

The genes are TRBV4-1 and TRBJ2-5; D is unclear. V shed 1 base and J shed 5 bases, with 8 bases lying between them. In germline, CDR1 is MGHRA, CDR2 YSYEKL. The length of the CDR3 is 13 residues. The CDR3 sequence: CASSQVLPETQYF. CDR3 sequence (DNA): TGCGCCAGCAGCCAAGTTCTCCCGGAGACCCAGTACTTC.

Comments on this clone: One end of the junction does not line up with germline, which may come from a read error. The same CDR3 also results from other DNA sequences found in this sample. CDR3 DNA: TGCGCCTCCGAAGGCGGACTAGCGCCGGACACAGATACGCAGTATTTT. The encoded protein is CASEGGLAPDTDTQYF. The rearrangement joins TRBV30 to TRBJ2-3; 9 nucleotides agree with TRBD2. Per germline, CDR1 GTSNPN and CDR2 SVGIG (reference sequence). This CDR3 comprises 16 residues.

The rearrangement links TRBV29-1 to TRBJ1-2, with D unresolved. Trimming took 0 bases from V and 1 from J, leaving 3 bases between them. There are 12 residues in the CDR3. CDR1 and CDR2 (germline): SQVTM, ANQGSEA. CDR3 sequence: CSVEDDNYGYTF. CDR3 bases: TGCAGCGTTGAAGACGATAACTATGGCTACACCTTC.

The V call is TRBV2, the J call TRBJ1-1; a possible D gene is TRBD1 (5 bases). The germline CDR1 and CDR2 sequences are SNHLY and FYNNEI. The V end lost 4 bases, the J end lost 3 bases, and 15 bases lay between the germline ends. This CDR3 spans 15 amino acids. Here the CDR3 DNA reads TGTGCCAGCAGTGTAGTAACTCGAGGGGACACTGAAGCTTTCTTT. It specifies CASSVVTRGDTEAFF. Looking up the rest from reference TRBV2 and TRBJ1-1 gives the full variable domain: EPEVTQTPSHQVTQMGQEVILRCVPISNHLYFYWYRQILGQKVEFLVSFYNNEISEKSEIFDDQFSVERPDGSNFTLKIRSTKLEDSAMYFCASSVVTRGDTEAFFGQGTRLTVV.

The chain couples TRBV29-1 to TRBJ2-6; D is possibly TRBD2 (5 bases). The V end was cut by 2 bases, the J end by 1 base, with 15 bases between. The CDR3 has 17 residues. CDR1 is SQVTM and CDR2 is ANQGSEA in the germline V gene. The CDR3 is CSVERRQPGSGANVLTF. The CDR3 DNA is TGCAGCGTTGAAAGACGGCAACCGGGATCTGGGGCCAACGTCCTGACTTTC.

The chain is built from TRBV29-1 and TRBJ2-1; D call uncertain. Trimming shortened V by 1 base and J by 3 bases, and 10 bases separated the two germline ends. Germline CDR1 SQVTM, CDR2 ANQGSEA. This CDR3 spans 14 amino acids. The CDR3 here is CSVEGGSNYNEQFF. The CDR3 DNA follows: TGCAGCGTTGAAGGAGGTTCCAACTACAATGAGCAGTTCTTC.

The CDR3 DNA reads TGTGCCAGTCGCTTTGAGGCCGGGGAGCTGTTTTTT. Residues: CASRFEAGELFF. The chain combines TRBV7-3 with TRBJ2-2, with D unresolved. Germline CDR1 SGHTA, CDR2 FQGTGA. Between the trimmed V and J ends, which lost 9 bases and 6 bases, there was a span of 11 bases. The length of the CDR3 is 12 residues. The complete variable domain, with remaining parts taken from reference TRBV7-3 and TRBJ2-2, reads GAGVSQTPSNKVTEKGKYVELRCDPISGHTALYWYRQSLGQGPEFLIYFQGTGAADDSGLPNDRFFAVRPEGSVSTLKIQRTERGDSAVYLCASRFEAGELFFGEGSRLTVL.

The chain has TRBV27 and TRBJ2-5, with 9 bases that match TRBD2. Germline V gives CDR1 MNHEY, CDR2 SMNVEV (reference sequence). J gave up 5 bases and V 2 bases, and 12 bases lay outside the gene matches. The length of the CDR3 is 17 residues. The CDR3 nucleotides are TGTGCCAGCAGTTTAACGGGACTAGCCAGGAGCAGCGAGACCCAGTACTTC. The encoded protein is CASSLTGLARSSETQYF.

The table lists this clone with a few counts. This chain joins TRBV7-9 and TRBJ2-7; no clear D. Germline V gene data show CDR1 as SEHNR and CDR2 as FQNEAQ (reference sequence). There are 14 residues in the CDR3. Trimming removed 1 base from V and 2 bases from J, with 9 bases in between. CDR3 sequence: CASSLGRRPYEQYF. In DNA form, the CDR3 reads TGTGCCAGCAGCTTAGGCAGGCGTCCCTACGAGCAGTACTTC.

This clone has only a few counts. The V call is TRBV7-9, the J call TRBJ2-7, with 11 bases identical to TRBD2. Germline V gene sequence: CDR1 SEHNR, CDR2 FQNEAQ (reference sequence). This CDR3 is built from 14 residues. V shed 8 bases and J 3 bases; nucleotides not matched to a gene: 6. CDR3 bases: TGTGCCAGCTCCGGACTAGCGGGCAGCTACGAGCAGTACTTC. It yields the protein CASSGLAGSYEQYF.

In DNA, the CDR3 is TGTGCCAGCAGTTTAAGCCTCGCTCCTAATGAAAAACTGTTTTTT. It encodes CASSLSLAPNEKLFF. The J gene is TRBJ1-4, the V gene TRBV28; D is uncertain. The CDR3 extends over 15 amino acids. Germline V CDR1 and CDR2: MDHEN, SYDVKM. Between the trimmed V and J ends, which lost 2 bases and 3 bases, there was a span of 10 bases.

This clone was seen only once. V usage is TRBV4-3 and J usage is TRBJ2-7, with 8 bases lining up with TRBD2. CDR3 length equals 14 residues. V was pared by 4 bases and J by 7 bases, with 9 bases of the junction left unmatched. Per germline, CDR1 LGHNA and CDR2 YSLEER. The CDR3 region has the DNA TGCGCCAGCAGCCCTTATAGCGGGGCAGGTGAGCAGTACTTC. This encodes CASSPYSGAGEQYF.

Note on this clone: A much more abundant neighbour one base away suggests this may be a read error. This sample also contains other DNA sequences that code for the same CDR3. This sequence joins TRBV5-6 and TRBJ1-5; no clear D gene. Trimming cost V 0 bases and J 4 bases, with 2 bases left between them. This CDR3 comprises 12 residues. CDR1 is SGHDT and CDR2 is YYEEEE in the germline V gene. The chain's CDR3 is CASSLGNQPQHF. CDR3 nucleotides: TGTGCCAGCAGCTTGGGAAATCAGCCCCAGCATTTT.

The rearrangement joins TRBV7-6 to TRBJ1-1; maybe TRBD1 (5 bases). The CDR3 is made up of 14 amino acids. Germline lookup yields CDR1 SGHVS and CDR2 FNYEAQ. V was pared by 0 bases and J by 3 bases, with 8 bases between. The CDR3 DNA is TGTGCCAGCAGCTTAGCGCGGGACTACACTGAAGCTTTCTTT. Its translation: CASSLARDYTEAFF.

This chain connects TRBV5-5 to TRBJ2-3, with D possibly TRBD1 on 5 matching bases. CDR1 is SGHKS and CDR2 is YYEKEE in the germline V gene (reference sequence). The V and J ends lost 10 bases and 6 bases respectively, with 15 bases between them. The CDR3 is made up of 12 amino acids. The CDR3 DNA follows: TGTGCCTCAAGGGGCCTCGTGGATACGCAGTATTTT. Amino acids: CASRGLVDTQYF.

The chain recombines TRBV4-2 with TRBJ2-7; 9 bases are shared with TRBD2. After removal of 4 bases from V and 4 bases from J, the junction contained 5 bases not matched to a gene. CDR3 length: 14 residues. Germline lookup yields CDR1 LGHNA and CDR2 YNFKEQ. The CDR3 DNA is TGTGCCAGCAGCCCGCGGACTAGCGCGTACGAGCAGTACTTC. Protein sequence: CASSPRTSAYEQYF.

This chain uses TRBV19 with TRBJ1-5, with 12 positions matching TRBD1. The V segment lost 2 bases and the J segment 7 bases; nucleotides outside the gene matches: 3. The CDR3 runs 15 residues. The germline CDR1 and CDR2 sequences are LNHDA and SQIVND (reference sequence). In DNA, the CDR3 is TGTGCCAGTAGTATATGGGACAGGGGGCAACAGCCCCAGCATTTT. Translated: CASSIWDRGQQPQHF.

The CDR3 reads CASSDTGAGELFF. As DNA, the CDR3 is TGTGCCAGCAGTGATACGGGGGCCGGGGAGCTGTTTTTT. The rearrangement links TRBV2 to TRBJ2-2; D possibly corresponds to TRBD2 (6 bases). CDR3 length: 13 residues. CDR1 and CDR2 (germline): SNHLY, FYNNEI. V lost 3 bases to trimming and J lost 6 bases, with 8 bases between them. Combining the CDR3 with reference TRBV2 and TRBJ2-2 gives the whole variable domain EPEVTQTPSHQVTQMGQEVILRCVPISNHLYFYWYRQILGQKVEFLVSFYNNEISEKSEIFDDQFSVERPDGSNFTLKIRSTKLEDSAMYFCASSDTGAGELFFGEGSRLTVL.

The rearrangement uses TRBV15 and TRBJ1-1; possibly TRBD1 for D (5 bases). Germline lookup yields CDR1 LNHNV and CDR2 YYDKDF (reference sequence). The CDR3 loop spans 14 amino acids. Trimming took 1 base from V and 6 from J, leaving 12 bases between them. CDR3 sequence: CATSRGGVIPEAFF. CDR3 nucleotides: TGTGCCACCAGCAGAGGAGGGGTAATCCCTGAAGCTTTCTTT. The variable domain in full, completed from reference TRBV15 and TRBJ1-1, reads DAMVIQNPRYQVTQFGKPVTLSCSQTLNHNVMYWYQQKSSQAPKLLFHYYDKDFNNEADTPDNFQSRRPNTSFCFLDIRSPGLGDTAMYLCATSRGGVIPEAFFGQGTRLTVV.

CDR3: CASSGRDRSTYEQYF. In DNA form, the CDR3 reads TGTGCCAGCAGCGGACGGGACCGAAGCACCTACGAGCAGTACTTC. The rearrangement joins TRBV9 to TRBJ2-7, with D possibly being TRBD1 or TRBD2 (5 bases each). Trimming removed 3 bases at V and 2 bases at J, with 15 bases between. Germline V gene data show CDR1 as SGDLS and CDR2 as YYNGEE. The CDR3 spans 15 residues. Based on the CDR3 plus reference TRBV9 and TRBJ2-7, the full variable domain is DSGVTQTPKHLITATGQRVTLRCSPRSGDLSVYWYQQSLDQGLQFLIQYYNGEERAKGNILERFSAQQFPDLHSELNLSSLELGDSALYFCASSGRDRSTYEQYFGPGTRLTVT.

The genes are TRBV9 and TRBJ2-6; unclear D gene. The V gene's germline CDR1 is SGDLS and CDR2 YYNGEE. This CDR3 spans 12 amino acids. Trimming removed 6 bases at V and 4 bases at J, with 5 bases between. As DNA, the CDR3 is TGTGCCAGCATTTCGGGGGCCAACGTCCTGACTTTC. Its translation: CASISGANVLTF.

The CDR3 reads CASSDSNEQFF. The CDR3 bases are TGTGCCAGCAGCGATAGCAATGAGCAGTTCTTC. The chain is built from TRBV9 and TRBJ2-1, with D hard to call. CDR1 and CDR2 from the germline V gene are SGDLS and YYNGEE. The CDR3 covers 11 residues. Trimming cost V 3 bases and J 6 bases, with 4 bases left between them.

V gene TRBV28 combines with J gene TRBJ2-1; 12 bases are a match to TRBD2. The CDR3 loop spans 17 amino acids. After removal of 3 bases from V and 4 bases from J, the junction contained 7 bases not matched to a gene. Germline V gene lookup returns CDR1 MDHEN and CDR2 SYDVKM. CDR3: CASSFMRLAGAYNEQFF. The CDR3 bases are TGTGCCAGCAGTTTTATGCGACTAGCGGGAGCTTACAATGAGCAGTTCTTC.

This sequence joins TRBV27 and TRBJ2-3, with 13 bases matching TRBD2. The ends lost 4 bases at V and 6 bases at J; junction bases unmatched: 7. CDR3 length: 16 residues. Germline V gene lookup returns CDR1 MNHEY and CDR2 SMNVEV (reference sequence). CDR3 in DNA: TGTGCCAGCAGTTCCCCTGGACTAGCGGGGGTGGATACGCAGTATTTT. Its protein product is CASSSPGLAGVDTQYF.

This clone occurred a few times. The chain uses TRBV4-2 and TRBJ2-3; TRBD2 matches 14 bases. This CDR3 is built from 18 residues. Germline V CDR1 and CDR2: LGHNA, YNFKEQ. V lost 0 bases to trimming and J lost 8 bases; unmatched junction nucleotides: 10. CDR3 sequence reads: CASSQEGPGLAGEGTQYF. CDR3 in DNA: TGTGCCAGCAGCCAAGAAGGGCCGGGACTAGCGGGAGAAGGTACGCAGTATTTT.